The present TCR beta chain was sequenced within a study of response to subunit inactivated influenza vaccine. In its sample, this clonotype was seen many times. Antigen unknown. Notes on the study in general: Researchers suggested that each seasonal influenza vaccination recruits few new T cells.

TCRdb independently ran MiXCR on the RT-PCR reads; one entry per CDR3 protein. The sample shows more than 200,000 distinct CDR3 sequences, 12% of them seen only once. The CDR3 sequence is 15 residues long. The germline V gene encodes CDR1 SGHAT and CDR2 FQNNGV. Trimming left V 1 base short and J 6 bases short, with 13 bases between. This rearrangement joins TRBV11-2 to TRBJ2-1; D is possibly TRBD1 (5 bases). This material consisted of non-naive T cells sorted from PBMCs, taken 14 to 15 days before vaccination. This TCR was recovered from a man in his fifties who received an inactivated influenza vaccine. CDR3 coding DNA: TGTGCCAGCAGCTTAGGTCAGGGTAAGGGCAATGAGCAGTTCTTC. It specifies CASSLGQGKGNEQFF. The full variable domain, in which reference TRBV11-2 and TRBJ2-1 provide the parts outside the CDR3, is EAGVAQSPRYKIIEKRQSVAFWCNPISGHATLYWYQQILGQGPKLLIQFQNNGVVDDSQLPKDRFSAERLKGVDSTLKIQPAKLEDSAVYLCASSLGQGKGNEQFFGPGTRLTVL.